This T cell receptor beta chain emerged from a study of blood T cell repertoires in COVID-19. The V and J ends lost 4 bases and 0 bases respectively, with 23 bases between them. The CDR3 length is 18 residues. Sequencing used immunoSEQ multiplex PCR; TCRdb keeps in-frame clones, though not all of them. The profile shows 430,000 or so clones, 80% to 90% of them singletons. This clonotype was obtained from a man aged 18 to 29 with COVID-19, enrolled during active disease. This sequence joins TRBV5-3 and TRBJ2-7, with a tentative D call TRBD1 (6 bases). TRBV5-3 is recorded as an ORF, its role being uncertain. Sequencing was performed on peripheral blood. The CDR3 bases are TGTGCCAGAAGCGCCGGGACACTCGACCCTAGGAGCTCCTACGAGCAGTACTTC. This codes for CARSAGTLDPRSSYEQYF.